This T cell receptor (beta chain) emerged from a study of T-cell reconstitution after alpha-beta-depleted transplantation in children (dated by TCRdb to 2016 to 2017). With regard to the full study: The study quantitatively tracked T-cell immune reconstitution after TCRalphabeta/CD19-depleted allogeneic hematopoietic cell transplantation in children using TCR repertoire profiling.

Taken with the paper, the label for treatment or condition translates to: allogeneic hematopoietic cell transplantation with graft depleted of TCRalphabeta T cells and CD19 B cells. TCRalphabeta/CD19-depleted allogeneic hematopoietic cell grafts were given to the transplant recipients, all of whom were children. Remarks on this clonotype: No antigen is known for it. Base qualities are not recorded, but no much larger clone differs from it by a single base.

The library was built by means of PCR. The sequencer listed for this sample is Illumina HiSeq 2500. Molecular barcoding was employed in the preparation of TCR libraries, with unique molecular identifiers being used to normalize TCRbeta repertoire quantification. Clones were called with MiXCR by TCRdb after fastp trimmed the public reads at Q25, and only in-frame beta chains were retained. Rows are combined by CDR3 protein, so each entry shows the most common genes and DNA. The sample profile shows around 76,000 distinct CDR3 sequences; around 18% of them were found once. The biggest ten clones account for about 54% of the sample. Overall study results and their limits: The frequencies of hyperexpanded clones fell over the following months, and after one year, T-cell counts and TCRbeta diversity were mostly attributed to newly produced T cells. In some patients, the high TCRbeta diversity seen at day 60 was put down to recipient T cells and intrathymic progenitors that had survived conditioning. About two months after transplant, the apparently early recovery of alphabetaT-cell counts reportedly depended on just several hundred clones that had expanded rapidly and came from non-depleted graft cells.

V is reduced by 5 bases and J by 7 bases, leaving a spacing of 18 bases between them. From cysteine to phenylalanine, the CDR3 is 15 amino acids long. Only CDR3 DNA is held: 45 bases, read in frame from base 1. The germline V gene supplies CDR1 SGHTA and CDR2 FQGNSA. The sequenced sample was PBMCs, mostly from graft donor cells, obtained 360 days after TCRalphabeta/CD19-depleted stem cell transplant. The sequence joins TRBV7-2 to TRBJ2-1, and possibly TRBD2, on 6 matching bases. This receptor was obtained from a male patient between 2 and 15 years old who had a stem cell transplant for acute lymphoblastic leukemia, so the T cells may come from the graft donor. The DNA sequence is as follows: TGTGCCAGCAGCCCCCAACGACTAGTTAGGAATGAGCAGTTCTTC. Translated, this is CASSPQRLVRNEQFF.